The 4 T cell receptor beta chains listed next were all sequenced from one sample in a study of OX40 agonist ivuxolimab in advanced cancers. Produced via immunoSEQ multiplex PCR; TCRdb's table is partial and in-frame only. The sample comprises 99,000 or so clones, around 94% of which are singletons, and 0.15% to 0.2% rests with the top ten. The source material was CD4+ or CD8+ T cells sorted from blood, sampled in a trial of the OX40 agonist ivuxolimab. The source is an adult with an advanced solid tumor such as melanoma, head and neck, liver or kidney cancer.

The CDR3 DNA reads TGTGCCAGCAGTTTAGGACACGGCAATCAGCCCCAGCATTTT. Translation gives CASSLGHGNQPQHF. V is TRBV28 and J is TRBJ1-5; tentatively, D is TRBD1 (5 bases). The germline V and J ends were trimmed by 2 bases and 2 bases, with 7 bases remaining between them. Germline-derived CDR1 and CDR2 are MDHEN and SYDVKM. The CDR3 runs to 14 residues.

The J gene is TRBJ2-2, the V gene TRBV10-3, with D perhaps TRBD1 or TRBD2 (5 bases each). The CDR3 sequence is 15 residues long. Germline assignment: CDR1 ENHRY and CDR2 SYGVKD. V dropped 7 bases and J dropped 0 bases, with 12 bases sitting between them. DNA of the CDR3: TGTGCCATCAAGGGGACGGTAGCGAACACCGGGGAGCTGTTTTTT. Encoded protein: CAIKGTVANTGELFF.

The chain combines TRBV7-2 with TRBJ1-1, with D perhaps TRBD1 (5 bases). Trimming removed 5 bases from V and 0 bases from J, with 10 bases in between. The CDR3 runs 14 residues. Germline CDR1 reads SGHTA; CDR2 reads FQGNSA. DNA for the CDR3: TGTGCCAGCAGCGCGGGACGGTTGAACACTGAAGCTTTCTTT. Its protein is CASSAGRLNTEAFF.

The rearrangement uses TRBV18 and TRBJ1-5; 7 bases fit TRBD1. Germline loops: CDR1 KGHSH, CDR2 LQKENI. This CDR3 comprises 16 residues. The J segment lost 3 bases and the V segment lost 2 bases, leaving 7 bases of the junction unmatched. CDR3 in DNA: TGTGCCAGCTCACCAGGGATGACAGGGCTCAATCAGCCCCAGCATTTT. Its translation is CASSPGMTGLNQPQHF.